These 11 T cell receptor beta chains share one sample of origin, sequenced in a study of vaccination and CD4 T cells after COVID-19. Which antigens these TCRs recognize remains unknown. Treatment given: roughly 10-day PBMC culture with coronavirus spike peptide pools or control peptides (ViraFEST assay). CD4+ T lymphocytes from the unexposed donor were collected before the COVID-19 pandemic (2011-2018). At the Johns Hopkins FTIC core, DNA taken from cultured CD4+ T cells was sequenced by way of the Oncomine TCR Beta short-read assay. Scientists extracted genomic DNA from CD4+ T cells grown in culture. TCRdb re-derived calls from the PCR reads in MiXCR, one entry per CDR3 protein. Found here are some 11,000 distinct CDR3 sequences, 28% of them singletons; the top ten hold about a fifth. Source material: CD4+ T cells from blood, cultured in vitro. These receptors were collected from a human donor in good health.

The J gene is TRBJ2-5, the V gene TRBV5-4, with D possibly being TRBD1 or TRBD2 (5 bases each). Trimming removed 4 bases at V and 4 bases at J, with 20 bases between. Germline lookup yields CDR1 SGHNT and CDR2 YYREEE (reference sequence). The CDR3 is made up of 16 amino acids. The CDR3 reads CASSPRERAGRETQYF. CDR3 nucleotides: TGTGCCAGCAGCCCCCGCGAGAGGGCAGGGCGAGAGACCCAGTACTTC.

The CDR3 is CASSYVPGQREQYF. CDR3 sequence (DNA): TGTGCCAGCAGTTACGTTCCAGGGCAGCGGGAGCAGTACTTC. The chain uses TRBV6-5 and TRBJ2-7; the D gene could be TRBD1 or TRBD2 (5 bases each). This CDR3 is 14 amino acids long. The V gene's germline CDR1 is MNHEY and CDR2 SVGAGI. Trimming shortened V by 2 bases and J by 7 bases, and 15 bases separated the two germline ends.

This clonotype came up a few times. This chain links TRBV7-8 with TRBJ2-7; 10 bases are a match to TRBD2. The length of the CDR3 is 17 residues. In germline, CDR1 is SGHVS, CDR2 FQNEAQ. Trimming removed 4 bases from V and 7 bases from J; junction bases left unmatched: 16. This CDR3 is CASSSIGLAEVVREQYF. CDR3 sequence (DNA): TGTGCCAGCAGCTCAATAGGACTAGCGGAAGTTGTGCGAGAGCAGTACTTC.

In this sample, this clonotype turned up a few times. CDR3 DNA: TGTGCCAGCAGTTACCGGAGGGGACAGGGGCATAACCAGCCCCAGCATTTT. Translation: CASSYRRGQGHNQPQHF. This rearrangement joins TRBV6-5 to TRBJ1-5; 10 bases agree with TRBD1. The junction had 11 bases not matched to a gene; V was cut back by 2 bases and J by 7 bases. The CDR3 runs to 17 residues. Germline CDR1 MNHEY, CDR2 SVGAGI.

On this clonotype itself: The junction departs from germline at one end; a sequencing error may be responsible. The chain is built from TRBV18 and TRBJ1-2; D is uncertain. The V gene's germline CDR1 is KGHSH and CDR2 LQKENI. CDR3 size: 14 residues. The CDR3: CASSPGGIVYGYTF. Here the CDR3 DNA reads TGCGCCAGCTCGCCGGGAGGGATTGTATATGGCTACACCTTC. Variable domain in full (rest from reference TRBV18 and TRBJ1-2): NAGVMQNPRHLVRRRGQEARLRCSPMKGHSHVYWYRQLPEEGLKFMVYLQKENIIDESGMPKERFSAEFPKEGPSILRIQQVVRGDSAAYFCASSPGGIVYGYTFGSGTRLTVV.

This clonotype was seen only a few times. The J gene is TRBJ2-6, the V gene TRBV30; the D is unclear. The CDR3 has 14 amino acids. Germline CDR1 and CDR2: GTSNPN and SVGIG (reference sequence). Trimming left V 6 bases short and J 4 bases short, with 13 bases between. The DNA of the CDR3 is TGTGCCTGTAGAACAGTCACCGGGGCCAACGTCCTGACTTTC. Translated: CACRTVTGANVLTF.

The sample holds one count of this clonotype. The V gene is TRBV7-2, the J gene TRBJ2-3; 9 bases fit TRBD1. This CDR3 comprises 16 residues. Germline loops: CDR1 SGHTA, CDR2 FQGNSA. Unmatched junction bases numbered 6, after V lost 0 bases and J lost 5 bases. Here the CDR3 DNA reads TGTGCCAGCAGCTTAGCCGGGACAGGGACCGGAGATACGCAGTATTTT. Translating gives CASSLAGTGTGDTQYF.

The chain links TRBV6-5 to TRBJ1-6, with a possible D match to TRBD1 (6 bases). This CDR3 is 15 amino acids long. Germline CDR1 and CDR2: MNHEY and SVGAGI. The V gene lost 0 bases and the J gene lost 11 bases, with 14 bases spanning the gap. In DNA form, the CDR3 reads TGTGCCAGCAGTTACTCGACCAGGGGATGGACACCCCTCCACTTT. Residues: CASSYSTRGWTPLHF.

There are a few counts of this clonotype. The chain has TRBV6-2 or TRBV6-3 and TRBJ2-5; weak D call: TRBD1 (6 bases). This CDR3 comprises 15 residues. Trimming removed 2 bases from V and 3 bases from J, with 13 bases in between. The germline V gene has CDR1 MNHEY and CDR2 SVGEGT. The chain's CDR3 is CASSYRLAGEETQYF. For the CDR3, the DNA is TGTGCCAGCAGTTACAGGTTGGCAGGGGAAGAGACCCAGTACTTC.

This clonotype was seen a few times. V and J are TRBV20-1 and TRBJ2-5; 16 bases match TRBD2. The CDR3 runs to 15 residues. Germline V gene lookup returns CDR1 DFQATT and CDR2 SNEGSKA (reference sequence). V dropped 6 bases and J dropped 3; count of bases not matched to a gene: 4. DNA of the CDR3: TGCAGTGCCCTGGGACTAGCGGGAGGGGAAGAGACCCAGTACTTC. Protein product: CSALGLAGGEETQYF.

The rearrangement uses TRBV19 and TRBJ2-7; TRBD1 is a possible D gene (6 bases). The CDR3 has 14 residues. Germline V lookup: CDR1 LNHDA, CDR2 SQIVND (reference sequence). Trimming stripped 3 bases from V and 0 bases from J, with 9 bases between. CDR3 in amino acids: CASSMRGSSYEQYF. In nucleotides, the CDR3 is TGTGCCAGTAGTATGAGGGGGAGCTCCTACGAGCAGTACTTC.